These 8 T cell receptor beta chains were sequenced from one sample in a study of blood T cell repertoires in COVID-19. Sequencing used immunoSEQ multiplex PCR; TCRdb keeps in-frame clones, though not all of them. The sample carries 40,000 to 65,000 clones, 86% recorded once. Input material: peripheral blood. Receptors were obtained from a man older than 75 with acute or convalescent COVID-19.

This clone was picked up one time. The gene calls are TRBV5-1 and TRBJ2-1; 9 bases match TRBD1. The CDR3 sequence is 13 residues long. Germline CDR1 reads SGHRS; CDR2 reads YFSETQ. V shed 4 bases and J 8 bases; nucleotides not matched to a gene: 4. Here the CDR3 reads CASSGGQGDEQFF. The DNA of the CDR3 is TGCGCCAGCAGCGGGGGACAGGGCGATGAGCAGTTCTTC.

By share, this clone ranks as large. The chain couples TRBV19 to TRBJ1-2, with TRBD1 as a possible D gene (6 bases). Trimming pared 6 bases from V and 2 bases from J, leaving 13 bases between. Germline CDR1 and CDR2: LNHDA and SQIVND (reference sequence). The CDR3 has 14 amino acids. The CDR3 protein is CASSLQGANYGYTF. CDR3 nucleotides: TGTGCCAGTAGCTTACAGGGAGCAAACTATGGCTACACCTTC.

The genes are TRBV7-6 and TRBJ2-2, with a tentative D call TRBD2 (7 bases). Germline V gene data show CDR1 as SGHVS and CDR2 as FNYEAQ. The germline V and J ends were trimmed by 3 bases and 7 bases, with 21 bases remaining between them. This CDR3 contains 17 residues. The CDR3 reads CASSFGGGGPSGGELFF. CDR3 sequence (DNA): TGTGCCAGCAGCTTCGGGGGAGGGGGTCCCTCGGGCGGGGAGCTGTTTTTT. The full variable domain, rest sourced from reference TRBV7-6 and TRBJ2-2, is GAGVSQSPRYKVTKRGQDVALRCDPISGHVSLYWYRQALGQGPEFLTYFNYEAQQDKSGLPNDRFSAERPEGSISTLTIQRTEQRDSAMYRCASSFGGGGPSGGELFFGEGSRLTVL.

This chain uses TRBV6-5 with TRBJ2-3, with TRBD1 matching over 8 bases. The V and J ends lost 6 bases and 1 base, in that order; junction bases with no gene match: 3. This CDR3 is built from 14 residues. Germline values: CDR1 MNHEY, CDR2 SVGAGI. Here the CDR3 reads CASRDRGGTDTQYF. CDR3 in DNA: TGTGCCAGCAGAGACAGGGGAGGCACAGATACGCAGTATTTT.

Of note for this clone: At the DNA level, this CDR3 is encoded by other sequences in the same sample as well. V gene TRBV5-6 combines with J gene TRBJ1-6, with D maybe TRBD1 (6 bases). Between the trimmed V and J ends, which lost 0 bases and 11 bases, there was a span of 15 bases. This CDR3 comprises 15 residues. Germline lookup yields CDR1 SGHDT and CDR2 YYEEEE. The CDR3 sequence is CASSLASGRGTPLHF. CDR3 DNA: TGTGCCAGCAGCTTGGCCTCGGGCAGGGGCACACCCCTCCACTTT.

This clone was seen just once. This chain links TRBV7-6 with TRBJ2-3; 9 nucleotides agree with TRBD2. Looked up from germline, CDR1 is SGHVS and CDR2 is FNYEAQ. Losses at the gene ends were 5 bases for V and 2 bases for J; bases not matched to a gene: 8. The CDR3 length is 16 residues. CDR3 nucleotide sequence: TGTGCCAGCAGCCCCAGCGGGGGGCCTTCCACAGATACGCAGTATTTT. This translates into CASSPSGGPSTDTQYF. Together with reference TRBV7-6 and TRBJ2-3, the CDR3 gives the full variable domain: GAGVSQSPRYKVTKRGQDVALRCDPISGHVSLYWYRQALGQGPEFLTYFNYEAQQDKSGLPNDRFSAERPEGSISTLTIQRTEQRDSAMYRCASSPSGGPSTDTQYFGPGTRLTVL.

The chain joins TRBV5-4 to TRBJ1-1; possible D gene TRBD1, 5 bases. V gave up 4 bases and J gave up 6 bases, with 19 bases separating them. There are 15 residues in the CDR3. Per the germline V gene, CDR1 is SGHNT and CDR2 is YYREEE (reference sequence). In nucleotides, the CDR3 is TGTGCCAGCAGCATCCCCACGGGACGGGGGGCTGAAGCTTTCTTT. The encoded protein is CASSIPTGRGAEAFF.

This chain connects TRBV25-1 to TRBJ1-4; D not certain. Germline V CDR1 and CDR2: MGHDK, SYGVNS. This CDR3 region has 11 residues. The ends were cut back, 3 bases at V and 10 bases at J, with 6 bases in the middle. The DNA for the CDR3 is TGTGCCAGCAGTGATGGAGTAAAACTGTTTTTT. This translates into CASSDGVKLFF.